The clone carrying this T cell receptor beta chain was counted between two and nine times. What it binds is unknown. Germline and junction disagree at one end, which may indicate a read error. This entry belongs to a study of CD8+CD57+ T cells in acquired aplastic anemia. About the study: Average DNA yield from sorted CD4+ and CD8+ cells was around 3.2 ug. Roughly 9.8 million reads, on average, were obtained for CD4+ cells from healthy donors.

Germline V CDR1 and CDR2: KGHSH, LQKENI. This CDR3 region has 13 residues. TCR beta VDJ and CDR3 were profiled, and genomic DNA was the template. TCRdb reprocessed the reads via MiXCR and lists one record per CDR3 protein. The table lists roughly 130,000 distinct CDR3 sequences, more than 40% of them singletons. Study results and caveats: The same twenty-nine CD8+ CDR3 sequences occurred in patients and in controls.

This sequence originates from a human donor in good health, serving as a control. V and J are TRBV18 and TRBJ2-1, with D possibly TRBD2 on 5 matching bases. Sample: sorted CD4+, CD8+, or CD8+CD57+ T cells (not recorded which) from PBMCs. The CDR3 bases are TGTGCCAGCTCACTTGTCGTATACGAACCGGGGATCTTC. Translated, it gives CASSLVVYEPGIF. Complete variable domain (other parts from reference TRBV18 and TRBJ2-1): NAGVMQNPRHLVRRRGQEARLRCSPMKGHSHVYWYRQLPEEGLKFMVYLQKENIIDESGMPKERFSAEFPKEGPSILRIQQVVRGDSAAYFCASSLVVYEPGIFGPGTRLTVL.